Listed below are T cell receptor beta chains from one sample, sequenced in a study of blood T cell repertoires in COVID-19. The method was immunoSEQ multiplex PCR; TCRdb's version includes in-frame clones alone and lacks a portion of them. The table includes some 76,000 clones, about nine tenths detected once. Input material: peripheral blood. The receptor source for this set is a man older than 75 in a cohort sampled during active COVID-19. Each CDR3 is given with its conserved first and last residue. Fields, in order: D gene, J gene, V gene, clone size, CDR3 DNA, CDR3 protein. A D gene is named only where the DNA matches it firmly. A row's size may be missing; if present it is once, few, many or a size class.

D gene: .
J gene: TRBJ1-6
V gene: TRBV5-5
clone size: .
CDR3 DNA: TGTGCCAGCAGCTTTGATATTAGAACTTATAATTCACCCCTCCACTTT
CDR3 protein: CASSFDIRTYNSPLHF

D gene: TRBD1
J gene: TRBJ1-1
V gene: TRBV24-1
clone size: .
CDR3 DNA: TGTGCCACCAGTGGCGTACAGGGGGGCGAAGCTTTCTTT
CDR3 protein: CATSGVQGGEAFF

D gene: .
J gene: TRBJ2-7
V gene: TRBV20-1
clone size: .
CDR3 DNA: TGCAGTAAGGGATATAGGGGCGAGCAGTACTTC
CDR3 protein: CSKGYRGEQYF

D gene: .
J gene: TRBJ1-5
V gene: TRBV19
clone size: once
CDR3 DNA: TGTGCCAGTAGTATTCAGGGGAGAAGCAATCAGCCCCAGCATTTT
CDR3 protein: CASSIQGRSNQPQHF

D gene: TRBD2
J gene: TRBJ2-1
V gene: TRBV7-2
clone size: .
CDR3 DNA: TGTGCCAGCAGGATGGGGCTAGCGGGGGTGCACAATGAGCAGTTCTTC
CDR3 protein: CASRMGLAGVHNEQFF

D gene: .
J gene: TRBJ1-1
V gene: TRBV19
clone size: .
CDR3 DNA: TGTGCCAGTAGTATTTCTGGCGGCAGCTTGAACACTGAAGCTTTCTTT
CDR3 protein: CASSISGGSLNTEAFF

D gene: .
J gene: TRBJ2-1
V gene: TRBV28
clone size: .
CDR3 DNA: TGTGCCAGCAGTTTATGGGGTAGCCTGTTCTTC
CDR3 protein: CASSLWGSLFF

D gene: TRBD1
J gene: TRBJ1-5
V gene: TRBV5-4
clone size: .
CDR3 DNA: TGTGCCAGCAGCGACGGGACAGGCAAGGGGCAGCCCCAGCATTTT
CDR3 protein: CASSDGTGKGQPQHF

D gene: TRBD1
J gene: TRBJ1-5
V gene: TRBV2
clone size: .
CDR3 DNA: TGTGCCAGCAGCGGGACAGGGATGGGAAATCAGCCCCAGCATTTT
CDR3 protein: CASSGTGMGNQPQHF

D gene: .
J gene: TRBJ1-4
V gene: TRBV14
clone size: .
CDR3 DNA: TGTGCCAGCAGCCAAGATTTATCAGTGAATGAAAAACTGTTTTTT
CDR3 protein: CASSQDLSVNEKLFF

D gene: .
J gene: TRBJ2-7
V gene: TRBV24-1
clone size: few
CDR3 DNA: TGTGCCACCAGTGACGGGGACGAGCAGTACTTC
CDR3 protein: CATSDGDEQYF

D gene: TRBD2
J gene: TRBJ2-1
V gene: TRBV20-1
clone size: .
CDR3 DNA: TGCAGTGCTAGTGGTGGGGGGGCCTACAATGAGCAGTTCTTC
CDR3 protein: CSASGGGAYNEQFF

D gene: .
J gene: TRBJ1-5
V gene: TRBV27
clone size: .
CDR3 DNA: TGTGCCAGCAGCCCCGGGGTCAATCAGCCCCAGCATTTT
CDR3 protein: CASSPGVNQPQHF